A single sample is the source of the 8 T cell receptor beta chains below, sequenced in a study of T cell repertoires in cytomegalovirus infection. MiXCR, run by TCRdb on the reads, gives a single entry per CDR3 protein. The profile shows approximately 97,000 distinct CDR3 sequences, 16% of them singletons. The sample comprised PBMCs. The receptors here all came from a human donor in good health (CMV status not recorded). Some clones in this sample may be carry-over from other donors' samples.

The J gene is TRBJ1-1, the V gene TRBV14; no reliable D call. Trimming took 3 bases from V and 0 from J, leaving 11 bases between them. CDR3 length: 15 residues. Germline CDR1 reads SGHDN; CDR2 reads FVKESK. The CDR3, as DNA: TGTGCCAGCAGCCATATCTTAGGGTTGAACACTGAAGCTTTCTTT. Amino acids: CASSHILGLNTEAFF. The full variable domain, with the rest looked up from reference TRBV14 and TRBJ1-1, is EAGVTQFPSHSVIEKGQTVTLRCDPISGHDNLYWYRRVMGKEIKFLLHFVKESKQDESGMPNNRFLAERTGGTYSTLKVQPAELEDSGVYFCASSHILGLNTEAFFGQGTRLTVV.

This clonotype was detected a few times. CDR3 sequence (DNA): TGTGCCAGCAGCTTAGACCGGACACTTAATCAGCCCCAGCATTTT. This encodes CASSLDRTLNQPQHF. The chain uses TRBV11-2 and TRBJ1-5; the D gene is possibly TRBD1 (5 bases). This CDR3 is 15 amino acids long. The germline V gene encodes CDR1 SGHAT and CDR2 FQNNGV. V was pared by 0 bases and J by 4 bases, with 10 bases between.

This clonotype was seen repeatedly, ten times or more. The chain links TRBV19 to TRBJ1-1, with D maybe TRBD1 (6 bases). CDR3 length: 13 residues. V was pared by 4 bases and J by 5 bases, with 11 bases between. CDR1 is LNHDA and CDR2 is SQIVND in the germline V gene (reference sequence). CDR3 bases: TGTGCCAGTAGTACAGGGGAGGGTACTGAAGCTTTCTTT. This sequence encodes CASSTGEGTEAFF.

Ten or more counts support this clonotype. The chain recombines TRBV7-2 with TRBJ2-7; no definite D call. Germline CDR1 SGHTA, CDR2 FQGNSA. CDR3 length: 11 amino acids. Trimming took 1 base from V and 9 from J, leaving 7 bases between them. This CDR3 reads CASSLGARQYF. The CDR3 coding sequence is TGTGCCAGCAGCTTAGGGGCCAGGCAGTACTTC.

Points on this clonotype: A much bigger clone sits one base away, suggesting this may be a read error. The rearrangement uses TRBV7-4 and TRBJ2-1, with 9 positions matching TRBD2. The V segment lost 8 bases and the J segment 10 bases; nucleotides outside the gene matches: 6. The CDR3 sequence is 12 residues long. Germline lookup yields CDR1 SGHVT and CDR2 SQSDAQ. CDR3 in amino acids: CASGSGLAEQFF. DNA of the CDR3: TGTGCCAGCGGCTCTGGACTAGCGGAGCAGTTCTTC.

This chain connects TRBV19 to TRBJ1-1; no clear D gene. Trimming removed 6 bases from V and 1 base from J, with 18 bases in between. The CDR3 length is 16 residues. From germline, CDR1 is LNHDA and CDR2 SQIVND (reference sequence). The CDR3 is CASRGYLVEGNTEAFF. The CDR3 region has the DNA TGTGCCAGTAGGGGCTACCTCGTGGAGGGGAACACTGAAGCTTTCTTT.

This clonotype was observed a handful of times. The DNA for the CDR3 is TGCAGTGCTCCATCTCCGGGGGTCAATGAGCAGTTCTTC. As protein: CSAPSPGVNEQFF. This sequence joins TRBV20-1 and TRBJ2-1; maybe TRBD2 (6 bases). Trimming removed 5 bases from V and 6 bases from J, with 14 bases in between. This CDR3 region has 13 residues. The germline gives CDR1 DFQATT, CDR2 SNEGSKA (reference sequence).

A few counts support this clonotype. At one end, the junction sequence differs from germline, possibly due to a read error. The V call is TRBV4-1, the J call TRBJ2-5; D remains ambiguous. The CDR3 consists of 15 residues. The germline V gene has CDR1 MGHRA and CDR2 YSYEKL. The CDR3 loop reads CASSQEWSDQETQYF. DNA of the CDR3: TGTGCCAGCAGCCAAGAATGGAGCGACCAAGAGACCCAGTACTTC.